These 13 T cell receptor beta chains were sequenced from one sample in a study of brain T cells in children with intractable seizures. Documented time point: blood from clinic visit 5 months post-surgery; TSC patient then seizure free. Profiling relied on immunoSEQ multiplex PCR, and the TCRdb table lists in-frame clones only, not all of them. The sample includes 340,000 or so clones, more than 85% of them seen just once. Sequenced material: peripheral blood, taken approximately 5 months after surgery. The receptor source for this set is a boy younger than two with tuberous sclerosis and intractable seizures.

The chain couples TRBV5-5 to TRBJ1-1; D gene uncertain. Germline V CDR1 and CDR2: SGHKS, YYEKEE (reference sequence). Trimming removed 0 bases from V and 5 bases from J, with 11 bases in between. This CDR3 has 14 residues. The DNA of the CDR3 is TGTGCCAGCAGCTTGGCCGGGGTGGGGACTGAAGCTTTCTTT. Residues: CASSLAGVGTEAFF.

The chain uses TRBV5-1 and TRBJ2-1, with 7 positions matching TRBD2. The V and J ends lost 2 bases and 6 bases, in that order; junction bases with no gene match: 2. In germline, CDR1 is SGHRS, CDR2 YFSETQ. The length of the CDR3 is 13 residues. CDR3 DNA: TGCGCCAGCAGCTTATTAGCGGGCAATGAGCAGTTCTTC. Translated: CASSLLAGNEQFF.

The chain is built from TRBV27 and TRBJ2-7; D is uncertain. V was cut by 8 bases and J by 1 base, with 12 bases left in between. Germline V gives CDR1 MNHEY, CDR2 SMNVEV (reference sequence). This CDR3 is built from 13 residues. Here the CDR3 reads CASGQTFSYEQYF. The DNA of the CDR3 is TGTGCCAGCGGGCAAACCTTTTCCTACGAGCAGTACTTC.

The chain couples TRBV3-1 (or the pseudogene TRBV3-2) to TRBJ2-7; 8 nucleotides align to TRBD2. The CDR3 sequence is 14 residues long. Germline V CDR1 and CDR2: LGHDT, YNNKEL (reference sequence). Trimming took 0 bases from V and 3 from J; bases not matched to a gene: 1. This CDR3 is CASSQELAVYEQYF. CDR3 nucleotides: TGTGCCAGCAGCCAAGAACTAGCGGTCTACGAGCAGTACTTC.

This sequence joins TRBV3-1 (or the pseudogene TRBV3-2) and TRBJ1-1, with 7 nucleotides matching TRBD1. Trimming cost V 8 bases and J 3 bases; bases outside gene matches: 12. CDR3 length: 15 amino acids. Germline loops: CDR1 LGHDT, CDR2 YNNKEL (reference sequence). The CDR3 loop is CASLERGRRYTEAFF. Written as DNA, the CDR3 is TGTGCCAGCCTGGAAAGGGGGCGCCGGTACACTGAAGCTTTCTTT.

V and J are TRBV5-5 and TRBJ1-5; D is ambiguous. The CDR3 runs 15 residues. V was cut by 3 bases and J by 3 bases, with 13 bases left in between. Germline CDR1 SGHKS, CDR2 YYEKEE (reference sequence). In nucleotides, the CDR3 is TGTGCCAGCAGCTCCCGCCCGGGTTCCAATCAGCCCCAGCATTTT. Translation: CASSSRPGSNQPQHF.

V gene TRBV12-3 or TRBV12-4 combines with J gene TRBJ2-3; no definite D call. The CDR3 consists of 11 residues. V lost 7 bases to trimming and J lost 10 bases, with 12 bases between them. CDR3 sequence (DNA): TGTGCCAGCACCACGGTGGGTGCGCAGTATTTT. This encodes CASTTVGAQYF.

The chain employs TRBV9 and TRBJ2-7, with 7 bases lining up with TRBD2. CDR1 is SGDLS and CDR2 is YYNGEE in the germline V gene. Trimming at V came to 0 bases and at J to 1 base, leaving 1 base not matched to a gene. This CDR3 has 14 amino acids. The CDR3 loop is CASSVVGGSYEQYF. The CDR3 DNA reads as TGTGCCAGCAGCGTAGTGGGGGGGTCCTACGAGCAGTACTTC.

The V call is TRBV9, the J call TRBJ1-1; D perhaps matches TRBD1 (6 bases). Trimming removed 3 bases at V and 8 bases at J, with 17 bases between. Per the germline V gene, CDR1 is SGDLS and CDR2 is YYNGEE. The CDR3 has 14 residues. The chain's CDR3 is CASSGRGGVREAFF. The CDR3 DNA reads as TGTGCCAGCAGCGGGCGAGGGGGTGTCCGGGAAGCTTTCTTT.

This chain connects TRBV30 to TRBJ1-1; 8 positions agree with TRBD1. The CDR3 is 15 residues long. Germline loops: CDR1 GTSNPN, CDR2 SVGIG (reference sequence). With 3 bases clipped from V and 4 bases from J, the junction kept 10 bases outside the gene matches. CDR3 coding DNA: TGTGCCTGGAGCCTTACCCGACAGGGGACCACTGAAGCTTTCTTT. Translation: CAWSLTRQGTTEAFF. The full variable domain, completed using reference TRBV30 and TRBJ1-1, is SQTIHQWPATLVQPVGSPLSLECTVEGTSNPNLYWYRQAAGRGLQLLFYSVGIGQISSEVPQNLSASRPQDRQFILSSKKLLLSDSGFYLCAWSLTRQGTTEAFFGQGTRLTVV.

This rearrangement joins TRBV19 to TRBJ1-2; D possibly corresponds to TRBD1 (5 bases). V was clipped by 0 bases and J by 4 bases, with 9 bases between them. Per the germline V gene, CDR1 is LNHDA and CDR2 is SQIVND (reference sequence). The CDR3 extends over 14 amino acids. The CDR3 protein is CASSIERGSYGYTF. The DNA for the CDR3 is TGTGCCAGTAGTATAGAGAGGGGCAGCTATGGCTACACCTTC.

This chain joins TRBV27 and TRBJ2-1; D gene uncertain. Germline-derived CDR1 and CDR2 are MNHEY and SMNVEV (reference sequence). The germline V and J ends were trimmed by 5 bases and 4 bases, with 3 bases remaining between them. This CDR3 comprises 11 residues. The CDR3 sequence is CASSGYNEQFF. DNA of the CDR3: TGTGCCAGCAGTGGATACAATGAGCAGTTCTTC.

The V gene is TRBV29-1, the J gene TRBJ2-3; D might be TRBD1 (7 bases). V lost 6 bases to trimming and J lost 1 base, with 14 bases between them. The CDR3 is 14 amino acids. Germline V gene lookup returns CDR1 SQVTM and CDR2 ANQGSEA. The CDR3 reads CSVGGGRGTDTQYF. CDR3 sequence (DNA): TGCAGCGTCGGAGGGGGCCGGGGCACAGATACGCAGTATTTT.